This T cell receptor (beta chain) originates from a study of CD8+ T cells in alopecia areata listed by TCRdb under 2018. Background for the entire study: The treated patients, all with moderate-to-severe alopecia areata, were enrolled in an open-label pilot trial of oral tofacitinib given at 5 to 10 mg twice daily. Amplification of TCRbeta CDR3 regions was done by immunoSEQ multiplex PCR using 35 Vbeta forward primers and 13 Jbeta reverse primers. Scalp clonality was compared among normal scalp (n=4), patchy alopecia areata scalp (n=8), and alopecia totalis/universalis scalp (n=8). In treated patients, disease severity was measured using the SALT score, which gives the percentage of scalp surface area affected. Patients on tofacitinib were biopsied at baseline and after 4 and 24 weeks of treatment, and several of the patients also had a later scalp biopsy. On the human side, TCRbeta sequencing was run on scalp tissue and on sorted CD4+ and CD8+ peripheral blood T cells from healthy controls and from alopecia areata patients with either patchy or totalis/universalis disease. RNA came from the PAXgene miRNA kit for fixed scalp, the miRNeasy kit for PBMCs, and the RNeasy kit for mouse skin. In both human patients and the C3H/HeJ mouse model, the study applied high-throughput TCRbeta sequencing to look at T cell clonal expansion in alopecia areata. Tofacitinib was administered for 6 to 18 months, and 6 months of follow-up off drug were then conducted to assess delayed response and recurrence.

Receptors were amplified or captured by the immunoSEQ multiplex PCR assay. RNA was extracted from all samples and reverse transcribed into cDNA as template for TCR sequencing. SuperScript III was used to make first-strand cDNA, primed with a 2:1 mix of oligo-dT and random hexamers. A synthetic immune receptor repertoire was used to gauge amplification bias, and whatever bias remained was removed computationally. The published analysis was carried out like this. Raw reads were preprocessed for error removal, and CDR3 was defined according to IMGT conventions as running from the conserved cysteine to phenylalanine. Clonality was computed by normalizing Shannon entropy by log2 of the number of productive unique TCRs and subtracting the result from 1. Scalp TCRbeta sequences were cross-referenced with sorted blood CD4 and CD8 repertoires so that the CD4 or CD8 identity of scalp clones could be inferred. TCRdb carries this immuneACCESS record with in-frame sequences only. Its versions omit some clonotypes, under half of them owing to an unresolved V gene in the studies checked, with the rest unexplained. D and trimming come from the DNA, and the V and J calls and clone size come from that table. Within this sample are about 160,000 clones, with roughly 65% of them counted one time only. The ten largest clonotypes hold approximately 0.91% of the sample.

For this clone: Its antigen is still unknown. No base qualities exist here, and no much larger clone lies one base off it.

V is shortened by 2 bases, J by 9 bases, and the region joining them spans 13 bases. Including the terminal cysteine and phenylalanine, the CDR3 comprises 13 residues. The only DNA kept is the CDR3, 39 bases in frame from the first base. The germline V gene supplies CDR1 SNHLY and CDR2 FYNNEI. Points the paper makes about the study in general: Shared TCR sequences between patients were less evident than in mice, which may be partly attributable to HLA diversity in the patient population. Scalp TCR repertoire analysis is complicated because resident alphabeta T cells in normal human skin are also sequenced, whereas mouse skin is dominated by gammadelta T cells. Tofacitinib significantly decreased scalp clonality and the number of expanded CD8+ clones among the top 100 scalp clones. Because the treated cohort was small and included a single nonresponder, larger studies are needed to assess links between baseline CD8+ expansion and response. Many expanded lesional clones persisted in scalp and blood during tofacitinib treatment, which may partly explain relapse after stopping treatment. Compared with normal scalp, lesional scalp had higher clonality and more expanded CD8+ clones, particularly in alopecia totalis/universalis, a pattern that suggests antigenic drive.

The meaning of the sample's time point label: four to five weeks on oral tofacitinib. In the paper's terms, the treatment or condition label means: oral pan-JAK inhibitor, 5-10 mg twice daily. Lesional scalp punch biopsies and peripheral blood were obtained from alopecia areata patients. PBMCs were isolated by density centrifugation and stained for CD3, CD4 and CD8, and CD4+ and CD8+ T cells were sorted on a FACSAria. The chain employs TRBV2 and TRBJ1-1, with the D gene too uncertain to name. The receptor was derived from a human donor with alopecia areata. Specimen: CD4+ T cells sorted from blood, collected at week 4, from a patient treated with tofacitinib. The sequence in DNA is TGTGCCAGCAGTGAAAGGAGCTCGGCCCAAGCTTTCTTT. This codes for CASSERSSAQAFF.